This TCR beta chain was identified in a study of response to subunit inactivated influenza vaccine. Whole-study results and caveats: Only a handful of new T cells, the authors suggested, are recruited with each seasonal influenza vaccination.

The CDR3 is 14 amino acids. V lost 0 bases, J lost 7 bases, and 10 bases lay in between. CDR1 is LGHNA, CDR2 YNFKEQ, per germline. Each CDR3 protein is one row after TCRdb ran MiXCR on the RT-PCR reads. The table has around 750,000 distinct CDR3 sequences, around 20% seen once; the top ten hold 10%. Of note for this clonotype: The antigen remains unidentified.

Sample: PBMCs from blood, taken 5 days after vaccination. The receptor was isolated from a man in his fifties who received an inactivated influenza vaccine. The chain joins TRBV4-2 to TRBJ1-5, with D tentatively TRBD1 (5 bases). CDR3 residues: CASSQDGGGQPQHF. For the CDR3, the DNA is TGTGCCAGCAGCCAAGATGGGGGTGGCCAGCCCCAGCATTTT.